Sequencing of this T cell receptor (beta chain) was carried out in a study of glioma-infiltrating T cells. On the study more broadly: Glioblastomas were WHO grade IV, sampled at first diagnosis; low-grade were grade II.

Amplification of TCR alpha and beta CDR3 regions from RNA used iRepertoire nested multiplex PCR. For one-step reverse transcription and amplification, about 85-400 ng of tissue mRNA or PBMC total RNA was used. MiXCR was run by TCRdb on the multiplex PCR reads, yielding one entry per CDR3 protein. The table records roughly 350,000 distinct CDR3 sequences, 35% to 45% of them present only once. This CDR3 has 15 amino acids. With 4 bases removed from V and 5 bases from J, the gap between germline ends came to 15 bases. CDR1 and CDR2 from the germline V gene are MDHEN and SYDVKM. Study results and limitations: Shared blood CDR3 signature motifs marked patients with low tissue-blood divergence. Non-neoplastic patients had below-expected tissue-blood divergence, while all gliomas exceeded expectation.

This clonotype was counted at least ten times. Antigen: not known. This TCR was recovered from a human donor with low-grade glioma or glioblastoma, undergoing nonglioma brain surgery, or in good health (not recorded which). The chain combines TRBV28 with TRBJ1-5; D is ambiguous. The source material was glioma tissue, nonneoplastic brain tissue, or PBMCs (not recorded which). The CDR3 DNA follows: TGTGCCAGCAGTTCTGGTAGGGTCATGGATCAGCCCCAGCATTTT. Its protein is CASSSGRVMDQPQHF.